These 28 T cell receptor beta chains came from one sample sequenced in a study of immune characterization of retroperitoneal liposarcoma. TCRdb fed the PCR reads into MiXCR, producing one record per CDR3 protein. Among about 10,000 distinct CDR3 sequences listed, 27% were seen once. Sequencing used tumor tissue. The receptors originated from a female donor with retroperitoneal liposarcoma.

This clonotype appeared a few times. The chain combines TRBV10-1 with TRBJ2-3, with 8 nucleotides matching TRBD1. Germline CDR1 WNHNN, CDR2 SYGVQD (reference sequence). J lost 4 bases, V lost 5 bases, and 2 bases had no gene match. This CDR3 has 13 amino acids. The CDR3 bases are TGCGCCAGCAGTCGGACAGGGCCAGATACGCAGTATTTT. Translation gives CASSRTGPDTQYF.

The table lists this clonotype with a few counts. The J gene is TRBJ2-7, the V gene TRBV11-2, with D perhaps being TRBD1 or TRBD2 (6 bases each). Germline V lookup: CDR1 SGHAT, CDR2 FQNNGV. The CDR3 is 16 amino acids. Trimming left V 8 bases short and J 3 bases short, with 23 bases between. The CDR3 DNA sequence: TGTGCCAGCCGGAACGTACAGGGTTCGGGGGACTACGAGCAGTACTTC. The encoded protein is CASRNVQGSGDYEQYF.

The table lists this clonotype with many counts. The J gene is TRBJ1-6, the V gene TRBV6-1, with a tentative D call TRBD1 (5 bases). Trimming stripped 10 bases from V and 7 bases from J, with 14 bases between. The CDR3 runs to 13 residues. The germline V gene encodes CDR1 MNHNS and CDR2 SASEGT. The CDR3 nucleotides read TGTGCCACCTCACGACAGACAAATTCACCCCTCCACTTT. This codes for CATSRQTNSPLHF.

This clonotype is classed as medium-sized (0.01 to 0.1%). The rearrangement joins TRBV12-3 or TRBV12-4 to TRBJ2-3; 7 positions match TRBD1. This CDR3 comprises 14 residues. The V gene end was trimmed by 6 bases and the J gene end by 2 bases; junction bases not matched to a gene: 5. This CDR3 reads CASSQTGVTDTQYF. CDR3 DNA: TGTGCCAGCAGCCAAACAGGGGTCACAGATACGCAGTATTTT.

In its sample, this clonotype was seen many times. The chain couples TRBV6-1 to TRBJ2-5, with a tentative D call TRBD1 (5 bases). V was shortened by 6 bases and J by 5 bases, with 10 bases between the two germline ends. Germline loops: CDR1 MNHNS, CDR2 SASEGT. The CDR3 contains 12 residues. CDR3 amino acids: CASSQGIETQYF. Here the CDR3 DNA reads TGTGCCAGCAGCCAGGGTATCGAGACCCAGTACTTC.

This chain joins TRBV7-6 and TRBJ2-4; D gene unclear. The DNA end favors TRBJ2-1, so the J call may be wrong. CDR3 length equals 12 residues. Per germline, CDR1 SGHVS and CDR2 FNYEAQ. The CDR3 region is CASSADTLQQFF. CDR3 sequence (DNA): TGTGCCAGCAGCGCCGACACACTCCAGCAGTTCTTC.

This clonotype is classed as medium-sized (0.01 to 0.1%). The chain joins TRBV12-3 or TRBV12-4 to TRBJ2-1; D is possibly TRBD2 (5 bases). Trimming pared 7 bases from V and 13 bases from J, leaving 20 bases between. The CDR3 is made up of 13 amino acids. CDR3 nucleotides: TGTGCCAGCACCCTGAGCGGATTGGAGACCCAGTTCTTC. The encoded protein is CASTLSGLETQFF.

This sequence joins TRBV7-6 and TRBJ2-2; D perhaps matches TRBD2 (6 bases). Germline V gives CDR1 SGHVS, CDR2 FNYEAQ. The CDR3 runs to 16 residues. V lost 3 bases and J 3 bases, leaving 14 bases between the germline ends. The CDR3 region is CASSLWGLTDTGELFF. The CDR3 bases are TGTGCCAGCAGCTTGTGGGGACTGACCGACACCGGGGAGCTGTTTTTT. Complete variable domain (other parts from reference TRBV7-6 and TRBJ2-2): GAGVSQSPRYKVTKRGQDVALRCDPISGHVSLYWYRQALGQGPEFLTYFNYEAQQDKSGLPNDRFSAERPEGSISTLTIQRTEQRDSAMYRCASSLWGLTDTGELFFGEGSRLTVL.

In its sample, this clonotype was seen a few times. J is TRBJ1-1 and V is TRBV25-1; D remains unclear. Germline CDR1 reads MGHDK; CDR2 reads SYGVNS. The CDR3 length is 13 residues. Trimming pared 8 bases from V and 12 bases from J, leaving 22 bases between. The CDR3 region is CASGSPSPRRSFF. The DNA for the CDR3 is TGTGCCAGCGGTTCGCCATCGCCACGGCGATCTTTCTTT.

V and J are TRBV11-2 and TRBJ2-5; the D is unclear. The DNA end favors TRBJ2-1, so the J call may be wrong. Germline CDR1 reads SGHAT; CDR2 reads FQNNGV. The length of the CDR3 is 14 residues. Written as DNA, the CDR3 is TGTGCCAGCAGCTTACCGCGCGTAACCTACGAGCAGTTCTTC. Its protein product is CASSLPRVTYEQFF.

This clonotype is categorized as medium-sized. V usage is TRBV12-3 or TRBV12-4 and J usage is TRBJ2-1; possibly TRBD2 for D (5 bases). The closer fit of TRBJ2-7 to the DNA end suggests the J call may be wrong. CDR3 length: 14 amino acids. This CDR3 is CASSVAGLSYEQYF. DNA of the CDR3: TGTGCCAGCAGCGTGGCTGGACTCTCCTACGAGCAGTACTTC.

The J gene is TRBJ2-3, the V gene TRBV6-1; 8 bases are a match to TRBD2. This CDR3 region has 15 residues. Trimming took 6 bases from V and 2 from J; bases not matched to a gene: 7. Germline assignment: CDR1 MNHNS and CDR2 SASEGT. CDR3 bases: TGTGCCAGCAGCCCGGGGGGGGGTTTCACAGATACGCAGTATTTT. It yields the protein CASSPGGGFTDTQYF.

The CDR3 loop reads CASSLEGEAYGYTF. CDR3 DNA sequence: TGTGCCAGCAGTTTGGAAGGGGAGGCCTATGGCTACACCTTC. The chain recombines TRBV12-3 or TRBV12-4 with TRBJ1-2; weak D call: TRBD1 (5 bases). Trimming stripped 3 bases from V and 4 bases from J, with 12 bases between. The CDR3 is made up of 14 amino acids.

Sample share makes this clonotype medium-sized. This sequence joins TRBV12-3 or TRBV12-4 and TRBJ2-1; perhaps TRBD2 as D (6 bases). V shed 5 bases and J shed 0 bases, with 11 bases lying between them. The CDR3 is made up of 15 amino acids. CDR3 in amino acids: CASSRDSSSYNEQFF. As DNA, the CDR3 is TGTGCCAGCAGTCGGGACTCCAGCTCCTACAATGAGCAGTTCTTC.

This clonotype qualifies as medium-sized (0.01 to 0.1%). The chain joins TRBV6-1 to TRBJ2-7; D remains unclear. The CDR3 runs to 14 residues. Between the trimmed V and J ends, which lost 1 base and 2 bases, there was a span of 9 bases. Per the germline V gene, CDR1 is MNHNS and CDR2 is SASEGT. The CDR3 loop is CASSEEYGTYEQYF. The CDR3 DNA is TGTGCCAGCAGTGAAGAGTACGGAACCTACGAGCAGTACTTC.

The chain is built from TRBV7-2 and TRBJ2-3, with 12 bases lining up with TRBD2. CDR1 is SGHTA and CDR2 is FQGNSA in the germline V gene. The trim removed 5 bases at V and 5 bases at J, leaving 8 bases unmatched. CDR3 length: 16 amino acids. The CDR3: CASSPSSGRAGDTQYF. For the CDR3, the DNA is TGTGCCAGCAGCCCATCTAGCGGGAGGGCCGGAGATACGCAGTATTTT. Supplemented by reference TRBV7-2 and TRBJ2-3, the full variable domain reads GAGVSQSPSNKVTEKGKDVELRCDPISGHTALYWYRQSLGQGLEFLIYFQGNSAPDKSGLPSDRFSAERTGGSVSTLTIQRTQQEDSAVYLCASSPSSGRAGDTQYFGPGTRLTVL.

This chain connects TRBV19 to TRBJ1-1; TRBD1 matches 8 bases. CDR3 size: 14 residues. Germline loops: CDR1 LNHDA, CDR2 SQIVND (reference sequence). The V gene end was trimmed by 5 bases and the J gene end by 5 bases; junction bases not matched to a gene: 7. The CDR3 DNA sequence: TGTGCCAGTAGTCTCGGACAGGGTTGGACTGAAGCTTTCTTT. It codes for CASSLGQGWTEAFF. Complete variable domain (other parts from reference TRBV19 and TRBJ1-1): DGGITQSPKYLFRKEGQNVTLSCEQNLNHDAMYWYRQDPGQGLRLIYYSQIVNDFQKGDIAEGYSVSREKKESFPLTVTSAQKNPTAFYLCASSLGQGWTEAFFGQGTRLTVV.

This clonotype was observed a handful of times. The CDR3 sequence is CASSAGGDLDTQYF. The CDR3 DNA reads as TGTGCCAGCAGCGCAGGGGGGGATTTGGATACGCAGTATTTT. The rearrangement joins TRBV7-3 to TRBJ2-3; possibly TRBD1 or TRBD2 for D (7 bases each). There are 14 residues in the CDR3. CDR1 and CDR2 (germline): SGHTA, FQGTGA. V shed 5 bases and J shed 6 bases, with 15 bases lying between them.

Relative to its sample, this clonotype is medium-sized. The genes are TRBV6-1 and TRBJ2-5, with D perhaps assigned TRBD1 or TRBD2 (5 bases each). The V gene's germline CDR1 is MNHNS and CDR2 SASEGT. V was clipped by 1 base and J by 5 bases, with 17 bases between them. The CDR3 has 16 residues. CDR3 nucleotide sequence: TGTGCCAGCAGTGAAGGGACGGGGAGTTGGGGGGAGACCCAGTACTTC. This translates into CASSEGTGSWGETQYF.

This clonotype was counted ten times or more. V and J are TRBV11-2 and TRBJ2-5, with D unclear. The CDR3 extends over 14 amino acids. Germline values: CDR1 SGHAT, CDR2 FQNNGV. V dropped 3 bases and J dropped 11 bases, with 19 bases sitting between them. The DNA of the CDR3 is TGTGCCAGCAGCTTCTCCCCTAGGACCGATGAGCAGTACTTC. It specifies CASSFSPRTDEQYF.

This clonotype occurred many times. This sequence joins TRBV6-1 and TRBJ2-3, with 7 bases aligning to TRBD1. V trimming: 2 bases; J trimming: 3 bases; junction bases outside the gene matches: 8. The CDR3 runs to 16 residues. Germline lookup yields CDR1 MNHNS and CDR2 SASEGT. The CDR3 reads CASSEREGTVTDTQYF. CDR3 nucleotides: TGTGCCAGCAGTGAAAGGGAAGGGACAGTGACAGATACGCAGTATTTT.

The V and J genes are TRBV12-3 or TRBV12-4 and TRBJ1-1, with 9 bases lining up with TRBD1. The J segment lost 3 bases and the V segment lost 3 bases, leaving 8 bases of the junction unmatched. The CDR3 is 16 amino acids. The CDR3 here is CASSFSGQGAYTEAFF. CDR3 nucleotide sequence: TGTGCCAGCAGTTTTTCGGGACAGGGCGCGTACACTGAAGCTTTCTTT.

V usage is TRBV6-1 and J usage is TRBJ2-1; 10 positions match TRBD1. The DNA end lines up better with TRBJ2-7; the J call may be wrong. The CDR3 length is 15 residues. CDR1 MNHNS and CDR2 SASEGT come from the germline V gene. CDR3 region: CASSDPPDRGNEQYF. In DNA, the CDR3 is TGTGCCAGCAGTGATCCCCCGGACAGGGGGAATGAGCAGTACTTC.

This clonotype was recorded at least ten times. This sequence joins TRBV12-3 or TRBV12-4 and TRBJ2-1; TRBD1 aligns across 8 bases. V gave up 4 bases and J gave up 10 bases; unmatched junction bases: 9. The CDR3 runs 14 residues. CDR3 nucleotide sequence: TGTGCCAGCAGTTCGCCGGGACAGGCGGACGAGCAGTTCTTC. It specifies CASSSPGQADEQFF.

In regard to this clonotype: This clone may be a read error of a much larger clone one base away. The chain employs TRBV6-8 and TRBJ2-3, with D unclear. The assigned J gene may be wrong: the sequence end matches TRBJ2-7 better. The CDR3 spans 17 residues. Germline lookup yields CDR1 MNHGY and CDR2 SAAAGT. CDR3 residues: CASSDALVGHLYNEQYF. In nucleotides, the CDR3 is TGTGCCAGCAGCGATGCCTTGGTAGGCCACCTCTACAATGAGCAGTACTTC.

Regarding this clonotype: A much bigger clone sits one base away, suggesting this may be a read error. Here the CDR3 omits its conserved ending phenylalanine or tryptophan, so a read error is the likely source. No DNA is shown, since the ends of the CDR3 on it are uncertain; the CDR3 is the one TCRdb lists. CDR3 in amino acids: CASRISGTYPEQFL. The chain joins TRBV6-5 to TRBJ2-3; TRBD2 is taken as the D call from the table, unchecked against the DNA. The CDR3 totals 14 residues, both ends included. Germline V CDR1 and CDR2: MNHEY, SVGAGI.

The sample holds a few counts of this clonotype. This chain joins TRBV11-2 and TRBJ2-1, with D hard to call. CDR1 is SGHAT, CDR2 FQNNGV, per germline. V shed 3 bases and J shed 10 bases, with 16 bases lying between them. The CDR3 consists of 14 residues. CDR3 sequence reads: CASSFAGPNYEQFF. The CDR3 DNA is TGTGCCAGCAGCTTCGCCGGGCCCAACTACGAGCAGTTCTTC.

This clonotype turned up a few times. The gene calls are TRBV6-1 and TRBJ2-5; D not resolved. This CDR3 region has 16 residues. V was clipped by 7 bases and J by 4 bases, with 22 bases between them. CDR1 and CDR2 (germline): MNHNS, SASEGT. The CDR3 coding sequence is TGTGCCAGCAAAGTGGAACCCCGGAGTACCCCAGAGACCCAGTACTTC. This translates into CASKVEPRSTPETQYF.